This T cell receptor (beta chain) was sequenced in a study of tumor-infiltrating lymphocytes in localized non-small cell lung cancer. About the study: The cohort mixed smokers and never-smokers, several histologies, and some post-neoadjuvant-chemotherapy samples.

The V end lost 6 bases, the J end lost 2 bases, and 10 bases lay between the germline ends. The CDR3 consists of 12 residues. The germline V gene encodes CDR1 SQVTM and CDR2 ANQGSEA. Generated by immunoSEQ multiplex PCR, the TCRdb table keeps only in-frame clones and is missing some. The top ten hold 7% to 8% of the sample, which has over 10,000 clones, roughly 67% seen once. This clone showed up just a few times. The antigen is unknown. Notes on the study in general: No T-cell fraction difference was seen between IM1 and IM2 tumors. Compared with uninvolved lung, tumors showed higher T cell infiltration by TCRbeta sequencing.

Input material: lung tumor tissue. The source of this sequence is a human donor with non-small cell lung cancer. This chain uses TRBV29-1 with TRBJ2-5; no definite D call. The CDR3 is CSVRRSQETQYF. CDR3 coding DNA: TGCAGCGTCCGGAGATCTCAAGAGACCCAGTACTTC.